This TCR beta chain was sequenced during a study of graft-versus-host responses after intestinal transplantation (dated by TCRdb to 2020 to 2023). Background for the entire study: Recipients received multivisceral, liver-intestinal, or isolated intestinal transplants. Every recipient was given anti-thymocyte globulin induction, then maintenance tacrolimus and steroids for two to three years. After intestinal transplantation, graft-versus-host and host-versus-graft alloreactive T cell clones were followed in the graft, circulation and bone marrow using bulk TCR-beta CDR3 sequencing. To identify alloreactive clones, pre-transplant mixed lymphocyte reaction products were sequenced and then compared with unstimulated pre-transplant donor and recipient T cells. Of the roughly 23 intestinal transplant recipients enrolled in the cohort, one of whom was a retransplant, a few patients without pretransplant specimens were excluded. A peak of at least 4% donor T cells among recipient peripheral blood mononuclear cells was the definition used for donor T cell macrochimerism. Samples from a few later patients were sequenced in-house on an Illumina MiSeq with MiXCR processing rather than by the commercial service.

With regard to this clone: The antigen it binds to is not known. There are no base qualities to consult, and no much larger clone falls within one base.

The CDR3 contains 12 residues, cysteine and phenylalanine counted. The only DNA kept is the CDR3, 36 bases in frame from the first base. From a lookup of the germline V gene, CDR1 and CDR2 are SGHRS and YFSETQ. V was cut back by 7 bases and J by 9 bases, leaving a gap of 16 bases between them. The time point label on this specimen signifies: cells obtained before transplantation from donor or recipient. CD3+CD4+ and CD3+CD8+ populations were FACS-sorted from unstimulated pre-transplant donor and recipient cells taken from spleen or lymph nodes. Library prep was done by the immunoSEQ multiplex PCR assay. For most patients, genomic DNA was isolated with the Qiagen DNeasy Blood and Tissue Kit and sent frozen to Adaptive Biotechnologies for TCR sequencing. Adaptive Biotechnologies carried out high-throughput TCR-beta CDR3 sequencing of genomic DNA for most patients. Under the source paper's analysis protocol: TCR sequencing data were retrieved from Adaptive's ImmunoSEQ software for 18 patients, whereas a few other patients were processed with MiXCR and VDJtools. To correct CD4 versus CD8 sorting errors, sequences present in both subsets at a frequency ratio below 5:1 were removed. CDR3 nucleotide sequences shared between donor and recipient were removed because their origin could not be assigned. To be classed as alloreactive, a clone needed at least 2-fold expansion over unstimulated cells and a minimum CFSE-low frequency of 0.002% (template counts) or 0.001% (read counts). Clones detected in sequenced pre-transplant spleen, lymph node, or MLR CFSE-low populations of the donor or recipient were defined as mappable. Cumulative frequency of alloreactive clones was calculated as a percentage of all sequences weighted by copy number. TCRdb retrieved this table from immuneACCESS and kept in-frame rearrangements only. Not all clones are present; in checked studies, unresolved V genes account for under half, and no reason is known for the remainder. The V and J calls and clone size come from that table; D and trimming were worked out from the DNA. This sample has about 85,000 clones in its table, and about 91% of those were observed once. The top ten constitute 6.5% to 8.5% of the sample.

Broader findings and caveats from the paper: GvH clones turned up in recipient bone marrow, with some appearing earlier in ileal mucosa or blood, a pattern consistent with an intestinal mucosal origin. Early after transplant, peak levels of circulating GvH clones were found to be associated with declines in HvG clones. The conclusions were limited by the relatively low number and heterogeneity of the intestinal transplant patients. In the allografts of patients with donor T cell macrochimerism, GvH to HvG T cell clonal ratios were high.

The TCR originated in a human donor who was the organ donor for an intestinal transplant. Here the chain combines TRBV5-1 and TRBJ1-2; matching of 5 bases hints at TRBD1 as the D gene. Sequenced here: unstimulated CD8+ T cells sorted from spleen or lymph node cells, sampled before transplant. The sequence in DNA is TGCGCCAGCTGGGAAGTGGGGGAGAGCTACACCTTC. Translated, it gives CASWEVGESYTF.